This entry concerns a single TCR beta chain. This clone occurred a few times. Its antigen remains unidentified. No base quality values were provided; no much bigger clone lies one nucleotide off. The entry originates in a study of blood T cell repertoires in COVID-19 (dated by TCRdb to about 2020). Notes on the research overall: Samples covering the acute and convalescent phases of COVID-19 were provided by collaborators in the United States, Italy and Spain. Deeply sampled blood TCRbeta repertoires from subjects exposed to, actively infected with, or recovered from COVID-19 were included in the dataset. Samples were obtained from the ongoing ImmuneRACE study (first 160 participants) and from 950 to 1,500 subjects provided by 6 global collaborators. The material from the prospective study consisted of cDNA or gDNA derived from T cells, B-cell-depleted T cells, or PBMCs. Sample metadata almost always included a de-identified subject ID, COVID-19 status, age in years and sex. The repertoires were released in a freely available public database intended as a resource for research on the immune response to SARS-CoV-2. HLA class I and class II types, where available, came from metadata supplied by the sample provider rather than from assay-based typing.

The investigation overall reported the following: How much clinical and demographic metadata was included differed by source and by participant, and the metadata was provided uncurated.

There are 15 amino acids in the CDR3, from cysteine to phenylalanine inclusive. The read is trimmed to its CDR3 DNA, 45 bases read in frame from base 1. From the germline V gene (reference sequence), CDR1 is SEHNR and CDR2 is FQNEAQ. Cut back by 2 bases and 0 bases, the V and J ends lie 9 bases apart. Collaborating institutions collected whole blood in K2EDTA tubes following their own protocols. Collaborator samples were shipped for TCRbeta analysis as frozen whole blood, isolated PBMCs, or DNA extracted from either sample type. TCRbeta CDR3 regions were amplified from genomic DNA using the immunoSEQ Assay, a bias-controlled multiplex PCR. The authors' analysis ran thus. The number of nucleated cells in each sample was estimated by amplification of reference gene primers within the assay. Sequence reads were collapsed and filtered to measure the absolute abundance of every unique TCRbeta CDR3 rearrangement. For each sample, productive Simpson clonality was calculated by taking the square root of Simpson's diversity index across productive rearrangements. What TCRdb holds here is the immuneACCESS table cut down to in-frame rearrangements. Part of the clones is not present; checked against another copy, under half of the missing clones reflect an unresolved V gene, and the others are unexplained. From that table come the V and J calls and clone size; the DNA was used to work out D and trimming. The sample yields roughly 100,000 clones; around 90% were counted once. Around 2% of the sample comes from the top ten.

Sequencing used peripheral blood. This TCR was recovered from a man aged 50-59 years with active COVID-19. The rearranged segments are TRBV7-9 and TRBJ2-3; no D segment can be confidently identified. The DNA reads TGTGCCAGCAGCTTAAGAGTTTCTAGCACAGATACGCAGTATTTT. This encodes CASSLRVSSTDTQYF.